The 3 T cell receptor beta chains below come from one sample, sequenced in a study of T cells in localized non-small cell lung cancer. TCRdb's table, derived via immunoSEQ multiplex PCR, lists solely in-frame clones and lacks some. Of around 78,000 clones in the sample, around 90% were seen once. Sequenced here: peripheral blood, sampled before any cancer treatment. The receptors shown here come from a woman aged 40-70 years with stage I squamous cell lung carcinoma.

This chain connects TRBV5-6 to TRBJ2-2, with 8 bases lining up with TRBD1. The V gene's germline CDR1 is SGHDT and CDR2 YYEEEE. V lost 3 bases and J lost 6; bases outside the gene matches: 19. The CDR3 is 19 residues long. The CDR3: CASSSFRSRQGARAGELFF. The CDR3 coding sequence is TGTGCCAGCAGCTCCTTCCGATCCCGCCAGGGGGCAAGGGCCGGGGAGCTGTTTTTT. Combining the CDR3 with reference TRBV5-6 and TRBJ2-2 gives the whole variable domain DAGVTQSPTHLIKTRGQQVTLRCSPKSGHDTVSWYQQALGQGPQFIFQYYEEEERQRGNFPDRFSGHQFPNYSSELNVNALLLGDSALYLCASSSFRSRQGARAGELFFGEGSRLTVL.

CDR3 protein: CATGSRVGGANEKLFF. In DNA, the CDR3 is TGTGCCACCGGGTCCAGAGTAGGCGGGGCTAATGAAAAACTGTTTTTT. This rearrangement joins TRBV30 to TRBJ1-4; no reliable D call. The CDR3 contains 16 residues. CDR1 and CDR2 from the germline V gene are GTSNPN and SVGIG (reference sequence). V dropped 8 bases and J dropped 3 bases, with 22 bases sitting between them. The full variable domain, completed using reference TRBV30 and TRBJ1-4, is SQTIHQWPATLVQPVGSPLSLECTVEGTSNPNLYWYRQAAGRGLQLLFYSVGIGQISSEVPQNLSASRPQDRQFILSSKKLLLSDSGFYLCATGSRVGGANEKLFFGSGTQLSVL.

CDR3 bases: TGTGCCAGCAGCGTGGACTTGAACACCGGGGAGCTGTTTTTT. Protein product: CASSVDLNTGELFF. This chain joins TRBV9 and TRBJ2-2; possibly TRBD2 for D (5 bases). Trimming took 2 bases from V and 1 from J, leaving 6 bases between them. Germline CDR1 is SGDLS and CDR2 is YYNGEE. There are 14 residues in the CDR3.